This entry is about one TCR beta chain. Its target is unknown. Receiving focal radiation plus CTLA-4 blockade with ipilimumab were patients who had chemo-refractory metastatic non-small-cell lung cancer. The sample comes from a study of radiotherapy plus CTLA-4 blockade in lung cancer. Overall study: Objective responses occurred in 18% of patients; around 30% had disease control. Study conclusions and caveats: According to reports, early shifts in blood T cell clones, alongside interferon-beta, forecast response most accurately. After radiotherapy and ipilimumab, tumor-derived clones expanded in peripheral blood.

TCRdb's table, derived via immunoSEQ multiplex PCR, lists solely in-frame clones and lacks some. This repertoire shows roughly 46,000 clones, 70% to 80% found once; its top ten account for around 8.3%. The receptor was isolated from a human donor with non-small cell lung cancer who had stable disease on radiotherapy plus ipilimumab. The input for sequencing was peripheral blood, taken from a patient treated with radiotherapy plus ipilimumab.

CDR3 in DNA: TGTGCCAGCAGCCAACAGGGGGAGAGCTCCTACGAGCAGTACTTC. Protein product: CASSQQGESSYEQYF. The chain joins TRBV7-6 to TRBJ2-7, with TRBD1 matching over 8 bases. The length of the CDR3 is 15 residues. Germline CDR1 reads SGHVS; CDR2 reads FNYEAQ. J was trimmed by 0 bases and V by 5 bases; bases with no gene match: 6.